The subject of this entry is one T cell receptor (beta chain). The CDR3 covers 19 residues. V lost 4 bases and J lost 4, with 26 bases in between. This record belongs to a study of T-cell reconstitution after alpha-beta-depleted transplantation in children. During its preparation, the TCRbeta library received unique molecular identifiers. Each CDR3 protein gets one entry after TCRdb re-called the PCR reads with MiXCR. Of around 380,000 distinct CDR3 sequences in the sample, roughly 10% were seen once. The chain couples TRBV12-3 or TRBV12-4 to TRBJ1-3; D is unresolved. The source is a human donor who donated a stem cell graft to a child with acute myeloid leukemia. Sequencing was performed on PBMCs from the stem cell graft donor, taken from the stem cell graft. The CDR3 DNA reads TGTGCCAGCAGTTCCCGGATAGGGTTGCTGGCTCGTCAGGGAAACACCATATATTTT. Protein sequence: CASSSRIGLLARQGNTIYF.